This T cell receptor beta chain is drawn from a study of T cells after yellow fever vaccination. Study results and limitations: Subsequent to the booster, the majority of primary-vaccination clones reappeared (around 97% CD4, 88% CD8).

In making TCR cDNA, 5'RACE template switching added a universal primer site and UMIs to it. A single record per CDR3 protein comes from TCRdb applying MiXCR to the 5' RACE reads. The table includes under 150,000 distinct CDR3 sequences, around 7.7% detected once. The ends lost 7 bases at V and 4 bases at J; junction bases unmatched: 2. This CDR3 has 12 residues. Looked up from germline, CDR1 is DFQATT and CDR2 is SNEGSKA (reference sequence). This clonotype was seen repeatedly, ten times or more. Antigen unknown. The specimen was CD4+ T cells sorted from PBMCs, collected 5 days after the yellow fever booster vaccination. The source of this sequence is a man younger than 40 who received the YFV17D yellow fever vaccine. The V and J genes are TRBV20-1 and TRBJ2-1; 9 bases match TRBD2. This CDR3 reads CSESGRYNEQFF. The CDR3 DNA is TGCAGTGAAAGCGGGAGGTACAATGAGCAGTTCTTC.